The count of the clone carrying this T cell receptor (beta chain) is one. Its antigen is still unknown. It was with 60 Vbeta and 13 Jbeta primers that the PCR ran. Method: immunoSEQ multiplex PCR; TCRdb's copy keeps in-frame clones and lacks some. The sample includes about 180,000 clones, roughly four fifths of them seen just once. These data are taken from a study of cytomegalovirus exposure and HLA in healthy donors. Study observations and caveats: Several of the most significant clusters were apparently associated with common viral pathogens in a later analysis. There were over 150 TCR beta chains listed as cytomegalovirus-associated. Under in vitro conditions, three CMV-associated chains were confirmed as specific for CMV antigens.

The origin of this receptor is a male donor in good health and CMV-seronegative. Sequencing input: PBMCs.

The CDR3 coding sequence is TGTGCCAGCAGCCCCCAGGACAGGGCACAAGAGACCCAGTACTTC. Translated: CASSPQDRAQETQYF. J is TRBJ2-5 and V is TRBV9; 8 bases align to TRBD1. In germline, CDR1 is SGDLS, CDR2 YYNGEE. There are 15 residues in the CDR3. V gave up 4 bases and J gave up 2 bases; unmatched junction bases: 7.